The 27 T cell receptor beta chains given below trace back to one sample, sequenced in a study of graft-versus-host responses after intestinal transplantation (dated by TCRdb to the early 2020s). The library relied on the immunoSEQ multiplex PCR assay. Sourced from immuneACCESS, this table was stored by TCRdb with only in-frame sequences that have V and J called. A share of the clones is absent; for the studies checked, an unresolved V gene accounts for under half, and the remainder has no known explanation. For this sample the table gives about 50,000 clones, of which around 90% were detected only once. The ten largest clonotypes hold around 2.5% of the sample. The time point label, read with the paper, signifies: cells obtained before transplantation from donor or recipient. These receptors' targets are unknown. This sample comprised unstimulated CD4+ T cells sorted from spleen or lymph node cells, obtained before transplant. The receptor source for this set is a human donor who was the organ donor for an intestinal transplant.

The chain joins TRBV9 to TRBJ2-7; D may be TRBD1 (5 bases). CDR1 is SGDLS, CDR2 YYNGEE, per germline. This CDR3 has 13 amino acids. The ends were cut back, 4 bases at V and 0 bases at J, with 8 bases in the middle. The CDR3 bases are TGTGCCAGCAGCCCGGACACCTCCTACGAGCAGTACTTC. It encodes CASSPDTSYEQYF. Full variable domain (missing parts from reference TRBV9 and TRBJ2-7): DSGVTQTPKHLITATGQRVTLRCSPRSGDLSVYWYQQSLDQGLQFLIQYYNGEERAKGNILERFSAQQFPDLHSELNLSSLELGDSALYFCASSPDTSYEQYFGPGTRLTVT.

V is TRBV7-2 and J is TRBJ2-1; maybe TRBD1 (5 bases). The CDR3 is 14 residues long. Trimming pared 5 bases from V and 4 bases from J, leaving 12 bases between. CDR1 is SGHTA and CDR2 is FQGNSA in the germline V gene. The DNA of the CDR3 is TGTGCCAGCAGCCGCCGGCAGGGTTACAATGAGCAGTTCTTC. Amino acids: CASSRRQGYNEQFF.

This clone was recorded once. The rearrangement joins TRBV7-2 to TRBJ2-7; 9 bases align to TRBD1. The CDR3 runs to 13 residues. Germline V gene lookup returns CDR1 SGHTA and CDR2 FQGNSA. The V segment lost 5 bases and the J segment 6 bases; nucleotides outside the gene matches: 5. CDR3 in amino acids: CASSGGQGFEQYF. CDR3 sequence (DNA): TGTGCCAGCAGCGGAGGACAGGGGTTCGAGCAGTACTTC.

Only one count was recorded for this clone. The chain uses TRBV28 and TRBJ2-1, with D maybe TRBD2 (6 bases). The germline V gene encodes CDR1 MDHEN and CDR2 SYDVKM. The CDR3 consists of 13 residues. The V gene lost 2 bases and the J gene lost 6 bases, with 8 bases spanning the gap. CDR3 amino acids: CASSLPTSNEQFF. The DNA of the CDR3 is TGTGCCAGCAGTTTACCGACTAGCAATGAGCAGTTCTTC.

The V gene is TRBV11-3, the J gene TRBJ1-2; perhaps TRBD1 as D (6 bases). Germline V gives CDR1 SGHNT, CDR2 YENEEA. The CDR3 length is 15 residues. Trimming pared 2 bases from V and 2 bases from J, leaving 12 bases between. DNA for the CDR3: TGTGCCAGCAGCTTACCCCCGGGACAAAACTATGGCTACACCTTC. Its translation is CASSLPPGQNYGYTF.

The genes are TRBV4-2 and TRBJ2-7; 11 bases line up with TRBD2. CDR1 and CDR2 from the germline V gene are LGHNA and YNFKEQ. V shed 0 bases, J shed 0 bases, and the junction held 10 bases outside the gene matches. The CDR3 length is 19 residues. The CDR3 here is CASSQDPGTSGKPSYEQYF. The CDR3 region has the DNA TGTGCCAGCAGCCAAGACCCCGGGACTAGCGGAAAGCCCTCCTACGAGCAGTACTTC.

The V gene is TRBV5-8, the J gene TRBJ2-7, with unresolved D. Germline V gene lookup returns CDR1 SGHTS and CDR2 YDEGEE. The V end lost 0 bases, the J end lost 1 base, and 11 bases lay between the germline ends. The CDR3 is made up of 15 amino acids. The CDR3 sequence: CASSLAPSSSYEQYF. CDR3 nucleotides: TGTGCCAGCAGCTTGGCTCCTAGTAGTTCCTACGAGCAGTACTTC. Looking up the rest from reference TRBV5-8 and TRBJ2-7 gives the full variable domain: EAGVTQSPTHLIKTRGQQATLRCSPISGHTSVYWYQQALGLGLQFLLWYDEGEERNRGNFPPRFSGRQFPNYSSELNVNALELEDSALYLCASSLAPSSSYEQYFGPGTRLTVT.

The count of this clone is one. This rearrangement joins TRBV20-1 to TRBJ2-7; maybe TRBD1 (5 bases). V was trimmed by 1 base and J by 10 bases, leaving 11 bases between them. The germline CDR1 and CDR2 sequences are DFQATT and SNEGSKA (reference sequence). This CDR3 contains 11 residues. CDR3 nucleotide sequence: TGCAGTGCTAGAGGACCAGGGTCACAGTACTTC. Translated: CSARGPGSQYF.

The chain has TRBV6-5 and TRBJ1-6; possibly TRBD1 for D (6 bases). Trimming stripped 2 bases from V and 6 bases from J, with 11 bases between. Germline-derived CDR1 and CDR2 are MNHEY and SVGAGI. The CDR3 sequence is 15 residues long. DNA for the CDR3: TGTGCCAGCAGTTACCAGGGGTCCCTTAATTCACCCCTCCACTTT. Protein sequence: CASSYQGSLNSPLHF.

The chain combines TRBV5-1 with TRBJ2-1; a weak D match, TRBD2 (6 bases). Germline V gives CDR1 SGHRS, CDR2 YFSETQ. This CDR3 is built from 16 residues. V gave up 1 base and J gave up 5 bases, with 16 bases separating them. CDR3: CASSLLASGPNNEQFF. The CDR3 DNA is TGCGCCAGCAGCTTGTTGGCCAGCGGGCCCAACAATGAGCAGTTCTTC. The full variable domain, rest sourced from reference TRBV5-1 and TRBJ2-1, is KAGVTQTPRYLIKTRGQQVTLSCSPISGHRSVSWYQQTPGQGLQFLFEYFSETQRNKGNFPGRFSGRQFSNSRSEMNVSTLELGDSALYLCASSLLASGPNNEQFFGPGTRLTVL.

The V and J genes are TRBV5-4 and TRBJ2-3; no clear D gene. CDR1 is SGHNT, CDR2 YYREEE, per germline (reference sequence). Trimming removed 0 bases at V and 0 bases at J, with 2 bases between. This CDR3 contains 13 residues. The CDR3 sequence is CASSLASTDTQYF. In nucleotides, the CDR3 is TGTGCCAGCAGCTTGGCCAGCACAGATACGCAGTATTTT.

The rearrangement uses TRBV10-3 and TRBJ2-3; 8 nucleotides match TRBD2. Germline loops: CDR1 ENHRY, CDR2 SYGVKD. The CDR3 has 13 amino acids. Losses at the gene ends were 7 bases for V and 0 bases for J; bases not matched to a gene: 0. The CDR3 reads CAITSGSTDTQYF. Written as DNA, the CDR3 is TGTGCCATCACTAGCGGGAGCACAGATACGCAGTATTTT.

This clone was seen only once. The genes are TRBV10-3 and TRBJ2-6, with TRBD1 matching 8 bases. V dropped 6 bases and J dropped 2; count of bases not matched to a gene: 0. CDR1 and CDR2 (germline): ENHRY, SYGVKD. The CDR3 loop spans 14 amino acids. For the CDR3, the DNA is TGTGCCATCAGACAGGGGGCTGGGGCCAACGTCCTGACTTTC. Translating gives CAIRQGAGANVLTF.

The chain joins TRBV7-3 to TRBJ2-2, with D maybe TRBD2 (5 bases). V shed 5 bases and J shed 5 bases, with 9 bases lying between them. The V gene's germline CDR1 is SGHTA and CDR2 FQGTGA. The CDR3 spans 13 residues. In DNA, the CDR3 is TGTGCCAGCAGCCATAGCGAAACCGGGGAGCTGTTTTTT. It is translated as CASSHSETGELFF.

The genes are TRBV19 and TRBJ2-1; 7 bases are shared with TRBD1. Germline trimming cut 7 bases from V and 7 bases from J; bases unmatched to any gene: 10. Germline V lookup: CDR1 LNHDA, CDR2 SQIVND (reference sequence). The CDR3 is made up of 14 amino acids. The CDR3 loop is CASTDRVRLNEQFF. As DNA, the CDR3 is TGTGCCAGTACTGACAGGGTCCGGTTGAATGAGCAGTTCTTC.

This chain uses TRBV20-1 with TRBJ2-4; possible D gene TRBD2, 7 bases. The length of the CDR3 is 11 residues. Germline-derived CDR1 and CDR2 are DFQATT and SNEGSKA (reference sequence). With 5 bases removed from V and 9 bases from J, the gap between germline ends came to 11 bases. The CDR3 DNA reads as TGCAGTGCTGGGAGGGGGGGCATTCAGTACTTC. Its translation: CSAGRGGIQYF.

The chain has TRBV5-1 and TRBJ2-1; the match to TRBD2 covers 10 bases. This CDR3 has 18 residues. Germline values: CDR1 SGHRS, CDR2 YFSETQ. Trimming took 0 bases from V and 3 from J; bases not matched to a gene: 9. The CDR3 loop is CASSLEREGRTLYNEQFF. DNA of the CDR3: TGCGCCAGCAGCTTGGAGCGGGAGGGCCGGACCCTCTACAATGAGCAGTTCTTC.

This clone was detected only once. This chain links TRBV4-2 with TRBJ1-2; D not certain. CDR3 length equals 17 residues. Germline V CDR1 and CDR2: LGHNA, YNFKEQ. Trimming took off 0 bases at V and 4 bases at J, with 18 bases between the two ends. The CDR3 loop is CASSQDLGRESLYGYTF. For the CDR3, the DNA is TGTGCCAGCAGCCAAGATTTGGGAAGGGAGAGCCTCTATGGCTACACCTTC.

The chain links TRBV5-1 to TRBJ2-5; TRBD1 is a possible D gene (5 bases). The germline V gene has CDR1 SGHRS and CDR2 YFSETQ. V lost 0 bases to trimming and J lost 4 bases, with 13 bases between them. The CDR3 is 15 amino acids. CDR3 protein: CASSLAGRQGETQYF. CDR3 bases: TGCGCCAGCAGCTTGGCTGGCAGGCAGGGAGAGACCCAGTACTTC.

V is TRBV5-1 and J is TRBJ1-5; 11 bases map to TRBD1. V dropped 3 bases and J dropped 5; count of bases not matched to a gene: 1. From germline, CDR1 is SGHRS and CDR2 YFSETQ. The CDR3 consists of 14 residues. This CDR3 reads CASSWTGGDQPQHF. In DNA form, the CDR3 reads TGCGCCAGCAGCTGGACAGGGGGCGATCAGCCCCAGCATTTT. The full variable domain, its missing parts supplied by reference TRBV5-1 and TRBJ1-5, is KAGVTQTPRYLIKTRGQQVTLSCSPISGHRSVSWYQQTPGQGLQFLFEYFSETQRNKGNFPGRFSGRQFSNSRSEMNVSTLELGDSALYLCASSWTGGDQPQHFGDGTRLSIL.

CDR3 sequence: CAIRAYTLASYEQYF. CDR3 nucleotide sequence: TGTGCCATCAGGGCCTATACGTTGGCGTCCTACGAGCAGTACTTC. V and J are TRBV10-3 and TRBJ2-7; no definite D call. This CDR3 spans 15 amino acids. With 6 bases removed from V and 1 base from J, the gap between germline ends came to 16 bases. CDR1 is ENHRY and CDR2 is SYGVKD in the germline V gene.

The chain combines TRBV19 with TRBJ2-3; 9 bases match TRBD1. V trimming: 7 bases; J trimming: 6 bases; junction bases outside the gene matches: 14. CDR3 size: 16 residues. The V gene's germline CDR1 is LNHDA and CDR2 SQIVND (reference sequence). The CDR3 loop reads CASTGIYRGRADTQYF. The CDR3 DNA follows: TGTGCCAGTACCGGGATTTACAGGGGGCGGGCGGATACGCAGTATTTT.

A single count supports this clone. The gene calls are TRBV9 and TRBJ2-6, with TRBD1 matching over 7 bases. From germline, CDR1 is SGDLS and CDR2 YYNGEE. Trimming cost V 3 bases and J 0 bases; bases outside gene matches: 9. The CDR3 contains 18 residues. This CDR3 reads CASSALTGFYSGANVLTF. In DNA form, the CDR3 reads TGTGCCAGCAGCGCCCTGACAGGGTTTTACTCTGGGGCCAACGTCCTGACTTTC.

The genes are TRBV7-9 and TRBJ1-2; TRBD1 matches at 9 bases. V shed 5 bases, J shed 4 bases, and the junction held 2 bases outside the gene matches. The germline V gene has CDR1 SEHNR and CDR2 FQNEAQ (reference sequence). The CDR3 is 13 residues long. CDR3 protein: CASSPQGAYGYTF. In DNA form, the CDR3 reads TGTGCCAGCAGCCCACAGGGGGCCTATGGCTACACCTTC.

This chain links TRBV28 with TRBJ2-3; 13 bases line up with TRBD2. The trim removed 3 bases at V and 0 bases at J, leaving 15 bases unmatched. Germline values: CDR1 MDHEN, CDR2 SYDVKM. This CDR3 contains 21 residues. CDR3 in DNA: TGTGCCAGCAGTTTTCCTCCGAGACTAGCGGGAGGACCCGCTAGCACAGATACGCAGTATTTT. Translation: CASSFPPRLAGGPASTDTQYF.

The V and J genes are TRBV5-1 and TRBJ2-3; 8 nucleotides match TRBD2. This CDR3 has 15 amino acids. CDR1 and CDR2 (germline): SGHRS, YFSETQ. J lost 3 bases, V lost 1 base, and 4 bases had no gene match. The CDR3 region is CASSLLLAGTDTQYF. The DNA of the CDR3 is TGCGCCAGCAGCTTGCTGTTAGCGGGGACAGATACGCAGTATTTT. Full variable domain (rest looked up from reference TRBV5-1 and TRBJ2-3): KAGVTQTPRYLIKTRGQQVTLSCSPISGHRSVSWYQQTPGQGLQFLFEYFSETQRNKGNFPGRFSGRQFSNSRSEMNVSTLELGDSALYLCASSLLLAGTDTQYFGPGTRLTVL.

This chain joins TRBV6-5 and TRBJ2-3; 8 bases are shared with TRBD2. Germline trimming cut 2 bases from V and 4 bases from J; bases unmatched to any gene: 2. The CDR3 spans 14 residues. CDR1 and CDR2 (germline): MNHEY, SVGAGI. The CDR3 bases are TGTGCCAGCAGTTACCGCGGGAGGTCAGATACGCAGTATTTT. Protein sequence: CASSYRGRSDTQYF.